The T cell receptor beta chain described here comes from a study of T cells in Graves' hyperthyroidism and ophthalmopathy. V gave up 5 bases and J gave up 0 bases, with 12 bases separating them. Germline-derived CDR1 and CDR2 are SGHTA and FQGTGA. The CDR3 loop spans 15 amino acids. This clonotype was counted many times. Its cognate antigen is unknown. Amplification targeted TCR beta CDR3 regions from RNA transcripts. TCR CDR3 regions were first amplified by RT-PCR with HTBI primers. TCRdb used MiXCR to reprocess the multiplex PCR reads, holding one entry per CDR3 protein. The repertoire includes about 53,000 distinct CDR3 sequences, roughly 52% of them detected once, and approximately 13% sits in the top ten. Findings and limits, study-wide: Blood shared most expanded thyroid clonotypes above 0.001.

The rearrangement uses TRBV7-3 and TRBJ2-3; maybe TRBD2 (5 bases). This receptor was obtained from a woman aged 25 to 39 with Graves' ophthalmopathy. Sequenced material: blood. Here the CDR3 reads CASSGAVQSTDTQYF. Here the CDR3 DNA reads TGTGCCAGCAGCGGAGCGGTTCAGAGCACAGATACGCAGTATTTT.